Shown below are 25 T cell receptor beta chains from a single sample sequenced in a study of a mutant IDH1 vaccine in newly diagnosed glioma. The time point: week 35, safety follow-up. Vaccinated patients received 300 ug of mutant IDH1 20-mer peptide per dose, with topical imiquimod. Their antigens are not known. Libraries were prepared by immunoSEQ multiplex PCR; TCRdb keeps only in-frame clonotypes and omits some of them. The sample shows tens of thousands of clones, 85% to 95% of them seen only once. The specimen comprised PBMCs, sampled from a glioma patient whose treatment included an IDH1 peptide vaccine. These receptor sequences come from a man in his fifties with glioma.

The chain recombines TRBV30 with TRBJ1-6; 7 bases fit TRBD1. Per the germline V gene, CDR1 is GTSNPN and CDR2 is SVGIG (reference sequence). The CDR3 loop spans 15 amino acids. Trimming at V came to 2 bases and at J to 9 bases, leaving 10 bases not matched to a gene. DNA for the CDR3: TGTGCCTGGAGTCCCAAGGACAGGTGGGGTTCACCCCTCCACTTT. This gives the protein CAWSPKDRWGSPLHF.

The J gene is TRBJ1-5, the V gene TRBV28, with TRBD1 matching over 7 bases. Germline CDR1 and CDR2: MDHEN and SYDVKM. J was trimmed by 4 bases and V by 5 bases; bases with no gene match: 11. The length of the CDR3 is 16 residues. CDR3 sequence: CASSPSGRDSNQPQHF. The CDR3 DNA sequence: TGTGCCAGCAGTCCCTCGGGCCGGGACAGTAATCAGCCCCAGCATTTT.

V usage is TRBV18 and J usage is TRBJ2-5; D is ambiguous. V lost 1 base, J lost 9 bases, and 18 bases lay in between. Germline V CDR1 and CDR2: KGHSH, LQKENI. CDR3 size: 15 residues. The CDR3 DNA sequence: TGTGCCAGCTCACCACGGGCCGCGGACCGAGAAGCCCAGTACTTC. Its protein product is CASSPRAADREAQYF.

This chain uses TRBV4-3 with TRBJ1-1, with D maybe TRBD1 (5 bases). The V gene's germline CDR1 is LGHNA and CDR2 YSLEER. CDR3 length: 14 amino acids. Trimming cost V 1 base and J 6 bases, with 12 bases left between them. The CDR3, as DNA: TGCGCCAGCAGCCAAGGGTATCGGGACGCTGAAGCTTTCTTT. It specifies CASSQGYRDAEAFF.

The chain joins TRBV2 to TRBJ2-7; D perhaps matches TRBD2 (5 bases). V shed 5 bases and J shed 6 bases, with 17 bases lying between them. Germline V gene lookup returns CDR1 SNHLY and CDR2 FYNNEI. The CDR3 has 14 amino acids. CDR3 in DNA: TGTGCCAGCAGTACCCGGGTCCCCGAGGGCGAGCAGTACTTC. It specifies CASSTRVPEGEQYF. The variable domain in full, completed from reference TRBV2 and TRBJ2-7, reads EPEVTQTPSHQVTQMGQEVILRCVPISNHLYFYWYRQILGQKVEFLVSFYNNEISEKSEIFDDQFSVERPDGSNFTLKIRSTKLEDSAMYFCASSTRVPEGEQYFGPGTRLTVT.

This clone was seen a single time. The chain uses TRBV7-2 and TRBJ2-3; D possibly corresponds to TRBD1 (5 bases). CDR1 and CDR2 (germline): SGHTA, FQGNSA. V dropped 1 base and J dropped 6 bases, with 8 bases sitting between them. This CDR3 comprises 13 residues. The CDR3 loop is CASSLVDSDTQYF. The CDR3 DNA reads TGTGCCAGCAGCTTAGTTGACAGTGATACGCAGTATTTT.

The chain employs TRBV9 and TRBJ1-3; no definite D call. CDR3 length: 11 amino acids. V was shortened by 2 bases and J by 3 bases, with 0 bases between the two germline ends. Germline V gene lookup returns CDR1 SGDLS and CDR2 YYNGEE. The CDR3 loop is CASSVGNTIYF. The CDR3 coding sequence is TGTGCCAGCAGCGTTGGAAACACCATATATTTT. Full variable domain (missing parts from reference TRBV9 and TRBJ1-3): DSGVTQTPKHLITATGQRVTLRCSPRSGDLSVYWYQQSLDQGLQFLIQYYNGEERAKGNILERFSAQQFPDLHSELNLSSLELGDSALYFCASSVGNTIYFGEGSWLTVV.

The chain combines TRBV7-9 with TRBJ2-5; perhaps TRBD1 as D (6 bases). The J call is doubtful: the DNA matches TRBJ2-7 better. Germline assignment: CDR1 SEHNR and CDR2 FQNEAQ (reference sequence). CDR3 length equals 14 residues. This CDR3 is CASSLIGQSYEQYF. The CDR3 nucleotides read TGTGCCAGCAGCTTAATAGGACAGTCCTACGAGCAGTACTTC.

The genes are TRBV6-4 and TRBJ2-5; 11 nucleotides line up with TRBD2. Trimming removed 0 bases from V and 7 bases from J; junction bases left unmatched: 7. Germline-derived CDR1 and CDR2 are MRHNA and SNTAGT. The CDR3 is 16 residues long. In DNA form, the CDR3 reads TGTGCCAGCAGTGACTCACTAGCGGGGGACTCGAGGACCCAGTACTTC. Translation: CASSDSLAGDSRTQYF.

The chain employs TRBV2 and TRBJ2-4; 9 bases align to TRBD1. Trimming took 7 bases from V and 0 from J; bases not matched to a gene: 7. This CDR3 comprises 16 residues. The V gene's germline CDR1 is SNHLY and CDR2 FYNNEI. CDR3: CASTPGQGLAKNIQYF. The DNA for the CDR3 is TGTGCCAGCACTCCGGGACAGGGCCTAGCCAAAAACATTCAGTACTTC.

The rearrangement uses TRBV18 and TRBJ1-2; 8 bases are shared with TRBD1. This CDR3 region has 13 residues. The J segment lost 6 bases and the V segment lost 5 bases, leaving 5 bases of the junction unmatched. Germline CDR1 and CDR2: KGHSH and LQKENI. This CDR3 reads CASSSQGADGYTF. CDR3 DNA: TGTGCCAGCTCAAGCCAGGGGGCGGATGGCTACACCTTC.

The rearrangement uses TRBV6-4 and TRBJ2-1; 7 bases match TRBD1. The germline V gene has CDR1 MRHNA and CDR2 SNTAGT. The V gene end was trimmed by 10 bases and the J gene end by 5 bases; junction bases not matched to a gene: 5. The CDR3 has 12 amino acids. CDR3 DNA: TGTGCCACAGGGACAGTCCACAATGAGCAGTTCTTC. Its translation: CATGTVHNEQFF.

Only one count was recorded for this clone. The chain has TRBV28 and TRBJ2-7, with 7 nucleotides matching TRBD2. The V gene's germline CDR1 is MDHEN and CDR2 SYDVKM. The CDR3 consists of 18 residues. V gave up 3 bases and J gave up 9 bases; unmatched junction bases: 23. CDR3 sequence reads: CASSFGSPSGGPIPGQYF. The CDR3 DNA reads as TGTGCCAGCAGTTTTGGTTCCCCTAGCGGAGGTCCTATACCAGGGCAGTACTTC.

This sequence joins TRBV19 and TRBJ2-1; D remains unclear. The CDR3 contains 14 residues. The germline V gene has CDR1 LNHDA and CDR2 SQIVND (reference sequence). V was pared by 6 bases and J by 8 bases, with 17 bases between. The CDR3 DNA follows: TGTGCCAGTAGGTCGGTAGCTCCGTCGGATGAGCAGTTCTTC. Translating gives CASRSVAPSDEQFF.

This rearrangement joins TRBV9 to TRBJ1-1; no reliable D call. CDR3 length equals 15 residues. The germline V gene has CDR1 SGDLS and CDR2 YYNGEE. V lost 0 bases and J 2 bases, leaving 11 bases between the germline ends. This CDR3 is CASSVGNPTNTEAFF. CDR3 in DNA: TGTGCCAGCAGCGTAGGTAACCCGACTAACACTGAAGCTTTCTTT.

The CDR3 spells CASSPTGGSYGYTF. DNA of the CDR3: TGCGCCAGCAGCCCTACAGGGGGGAGCTATGGCTACACCTTC. This chain links TRBV5-1 with TRBJ1-2; 8 nucleotides align to TRBD1. The length of the CDR3 is 14 residues. J gave up 4 bases and V 4 bases, and 6 bases lay outside the gene matches. Per germline, CDR1 SGHRS and CDR2 YFSETQ.

The CDR3 DNA is TGTGCCAGCAGTCCCTCGGCAGACCCTGGCAATGAGCAGTTCTTC. It is translated as CASSPSADPGNEQFF. The genes are TRBV28 and TRBJ2-1; no reliable D call. Germline lookup yields CDR1 MDHEN and CDR2 SYDVKM. This CDR3 region has 15 residues. The germline V and J ends were trimmed by 5 bases and 6 bases, with 17 bases remaining between them. Full variable domain (outside the CDR3, taken from reference TRBV28 and TRBJ2-1): DVKVTQSSRYLVKRTGEKVFLECVQDMDHENMFWYRQDPGLGLRLIYFSYDVKMKEKGDIPEGYSVSREKKERFSLILESASTNQTSMYLCASSPSADPGNEQFFGPGTRLTVL.

V and J are TRBV4-1 and TRBJ1-1; D gene ambiguous. Trimming took off 4 bases at V and 5 bases at J, with 11 bases between the two ends. This CDR3 region has 13 residues. Germline lookup yields CDR1 MGHRA and CDR2 YSYEKL. The CDR3 region has the DNA TGCGCCAGCAGCCGGGTGGATGGAACTGAAGCTTTCTTT. As protein: CASSRVDGTEAFF.

V gene TRBV29-1 combines with J gene TRBJ2-5; a weak D match, TRBD2 (6 bases). This CDR3 comprises 14 residues. Germline CDR1 reads SQVTM; CDR2 reads ANQGSEA. Trimming removed 5 bases at V and 5 bases at J, with 18 bases between. The CDR3 region has the DNA TGCAGCGTTAGCTGGAGGGCCAGGGAGGAGACCCAGTACTTC. Protein: CSVSWRAREETQYF. Together with reference TRBV29-1 and TRBJ2-5, the CDR3 gives the full variable domain: SAVISQKPSRDICQRGTSLTIQCQVDSQVTMMFWYRQQPGQSLTLIATANQGSEATYESGFVIDKFPISRPNLTFSTLTVSNMSPEDSSIYLCSVSWRAREETQYFGPGTRLLVL.

The count of this clone is one. The chain combines TRBV29-1 with TRBJ1-2; TRBD1 might be the D (5 bases). The CDR3 is 14 residues long. CDR1 is SQVTM, CDR2 ANQGSEA, per germline. V lost 0 bases to trimming and J lost 7 bases, with 15 bases between them. For the CDR3, the DNA is TGCAGCGTTGAAGATCAGGCAGGGACGGCTGGCTACACCTTC. Its translation: CSVEDQAGTAGYTF.

The chain carries TRBV29-1 and TRBJ1-4; 9 bases are a match to TRBD1. Germline assignment: CDR1 SQVTM and CDR2 ANQGSEA. The CDR3 spans 14 residues. Germline trimming cut 5 bases from V and 6 bases from J; bases unmatched to any gene: 7. CDR3 nucleotide sequence: TGCAGCGTTCTTCTACAGGGGGCTTATGAAAAACTGTTTTTT. It encodes CSVLLQGAYEKLFF.

This chain links TRBV19 with TRBJ2-2, with no clear D. The germline V gene encodes CDR1 LNHDA and CDR2 SQIVND (reference sequence). The CDR3 loop spans 15 amino acids. The V and J ends lost 3 bases and 4 bases respectively, with 12 bases between them. DNA of the CDR3: TGTGCCAGTAGTATGGTGGTACCTGGCACCGGGGAGCTGTTTTTT. This encodes CASSMVVPGTGELFF. Complete variable domain (other parts from reference TRBV19 and TRBJ2-2): DGGITQSPKYLFRKEGQNVTLSCEQNLNHDAMYWYRQDPGQGLRLIYYSQIVNDFQKGDIAEGYSVSREKKESFPLTVTSAQKNPTAFYLCASSMVVPGTGELFFGEGSRLTVL.

The chain carries TRBV7-9 and TRBJ2-1; D perhaps matches TRBD2 (6 bases). CDR1 and CDR2 (germline): SEHNR, FQNEAQ (reference sequence). V lost 3 bases and J lost 6, with 9 bases in between. This CDR3 has 13 residues. This CDR3 is CASSFAGGNEQFF. In DNA form, the CDR3 reads TGTGCCAGCAGCTTCGCCGGGGGCAATGAGCAGTTCTTC.

The CDR3 reads CASSQDRGFYGYTF. CDR3 sequence (DNA): TGCGCCAGCAGCCAAGATAGGGGGTTCTATGGCTACACCTTC. The V call is TRBV4-3, the J call TRBJ1-2; TRBD1 might be the D (6 bases). The germline CDR1 and CDR2 sequences are LGHNA and YSLEER. The CDR3 sequence is 14 residues long. V dropped 0 bases and J dropped 4 bases, with 9 bases sitting between them.

CDR3 bases: TGCAGCGTTGAAGATAACCTTAACTATGGCTACACCTTC. It translates to CSVEDNLNYGYTF. This chain joins TRBV29-1 and TRBJ1-2, with D unclear. Per the germline V gene, CDR1 is SQVTM and CDR2 is ANQGSEA. This CDR3 is built from 13 residues. Trimming pared 0 bases from V and 1 base from J, leaving 6 bases between.